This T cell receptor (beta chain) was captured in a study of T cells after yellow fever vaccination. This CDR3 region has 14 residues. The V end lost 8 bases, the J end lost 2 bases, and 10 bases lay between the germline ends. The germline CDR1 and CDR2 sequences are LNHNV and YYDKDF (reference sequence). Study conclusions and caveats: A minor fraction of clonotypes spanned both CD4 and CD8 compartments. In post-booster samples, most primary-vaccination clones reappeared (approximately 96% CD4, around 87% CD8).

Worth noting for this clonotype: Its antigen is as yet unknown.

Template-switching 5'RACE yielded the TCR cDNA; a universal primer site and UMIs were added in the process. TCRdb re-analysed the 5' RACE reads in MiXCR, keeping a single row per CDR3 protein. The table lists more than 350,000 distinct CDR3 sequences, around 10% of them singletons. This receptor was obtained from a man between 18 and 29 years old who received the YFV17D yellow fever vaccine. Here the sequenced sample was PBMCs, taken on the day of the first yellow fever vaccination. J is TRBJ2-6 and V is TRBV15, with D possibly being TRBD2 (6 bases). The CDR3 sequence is CATQGGTGANVLTF. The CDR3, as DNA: TGTGCCACCCAAGGAGGGACTGGGGCCAACGTCCTGACTTTC. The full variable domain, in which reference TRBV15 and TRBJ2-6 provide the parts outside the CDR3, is DAMVIQNPRYQVTQFGKPVTLSCSQTLNHNVMYWYQQKSSQAPKLLFHYYDKDFNNEADTPDNFQSRRPNTSFCFLDIRSPGLGDTAMYLCATQGGTGANVLTFGAGSRLTVL.